The T cell receptor beta chain under discussion was sequenced for a study of blood T cell repertoires in COVID-19. V lost 3 bases and J lost 0; bases outside the gene matches: 17. The CDR3 loop spans 20 amino acids. Germline V gene lookup returns CDR1 SQVTM and CDR2 ANQGSEA. Generated by immunoSEQ multiplex PCR, the TCRdb table keeps only in-frame clones and is missing some. This sample has more than 400,000 clones, with about 90% found just once. The participants were between roughly 18 and 89 years old and came from 20 to 30 US areas. This clone was counted a few times. The sequence came from a man younger than 35 who had recovered from COVID-19. This chain connects TRBV29-1 to TRBJ2-1; 10 bases line up with TRBD2. What was sequenced was PBMCs or T cells enriched from blood (not recorded which). CDR3 in amino acids: CSVDSQGISGRPYSYNEQFF. For the CDR3, the DNA is TGCAGCGTTGATTCCCAGGGAATTAGCGGGAGGCCATACTCCTACAATGAGCAGTTCTTC.